This T cell receptor (beta chain) was recovered during a study of shared clonotypes between healthy human individuals. Study details: A couple of women and a few men aged 18 to 49 made up the donors. General observations from the study: What limited the represented genetic and exposure-history diversity was the small number of donors.

The sequenced material, unsorted PBMC DNA, was run on ten immunoSEQ deep assay plates. TCRdb's table, derived via immunoSEQ multiplex PCR, lists solely in-frame clones and lacks some. The table shows about half a million clones, with over 70% occurring only once. With regard to this clone: Its target is unknown.

Germline V gene sequence: CDR1 ENHRY, CDR2 SYGVKD. The CDR3 runs to 15 residues. V lost 3 bases to trimming and J lost 0 bases; unmatched junction nucleotides: 3. The sequenced material came from PBMCs. This clonotype was obtained from a woman aged 35 to 49 in good health. Some clones in this sample may be carry-over from other donors' samples. This chain joins TRBV10-3 and TRBJ2-3, with 7 nucleotides matching TRBD1. CDR3 sequence (DNA): TGTGCCATCAGTGACCGGGACAGCAGCACAGATACGCAGTATTTT. Amino acids: CAISDRDSSTDTQYF.